The rows below give T cell receptor beta chains drawn from one sample of a study of beta chain features in type 1 diabetes. Only in-frame clones appear in the TCRdb table, and some are missing; sequencing was by immunoSEQ multiplex PCR. The repertoire holds about 650,000 clones, with 9.5% to 15% as singletons. Sequenced material: naive CD4+ T cells from blood. The origin of the receptors is a man aged 25 to 40 with type 1 diabetes. CDR3s include the opening cysteine and the closing phenylalanine or tryptophan. The order of the fields is CDR3 DNA, CDR3 protein, V gene, J gene, D gene, clone size. D genes are given only for firm matches. Size values are once, few and many counts, or a class for expanded clones, and some rows have none.

CDR3nt: TGTGCCAGCTCACCAAATGACGGGACTCACAATGAGCAGTTCTTC; CDR3aa: CASSPNDGTHNEQFF; v_gene: TRBV18; j_gene: TRBJ2-1; d_gene: .; abundance: .
CDR3nt: TGTGCCAGCAGCTTATGGGGGGCCTCCAACAATGAGCAGTTCTTC; CDR3aa: CASSLWGASNNEQFF; v_gene: TRBV7-9; j_gene: TRBJ2-1; d_gene: .; abundance: .
CDR3nt: TGCAGCGTCGGGACAGGGTTCGGGAGGGAGCAGTACTTC; CDR3aa: CSVGTGFGREQYF; v_gene: TRBV29-1; j_gene: TRBJ2-7; d_gene: TRBD1; abundance: few
CDR3nt: TGTGCCAGTAGTGGGGTGGTGAACACAGATACGCAGTATTTT; CDR3aa: CASSGVVNTDTQYF; v_gene: TRBV19; j_gene: TRBJ2-3; d_gene: .; abundance: .
CDR3nt: TGTGCCAGCAGTGAATACATAGCAGGGGAAAAACTGTTTTTT; CDR3aa: CASSEYIAGEKLFF; v_gene: TRBV25-1; j_gene: TRBJ1-4; d_gene: .; abundance: .
CDR3nt: TGCAGCGTTGAAGGGCAAAATCGAAGACTGTTTTTT; CDR3aa: CSVEGQNRRLFF; v_gene: TRBV29-1; j_gene: TRBJ1-4; d_gene: .; abundance: few
CDR3nt: TGTGCCAGCAGCGAGGACAGGGGATGGGGAAATTCACCCCTCCACTTT; CDR3aa: CASSEDRGWGNSPLHF; v_gene: TRBV28; j_gene: TRBJ1-6; d_gene: TRBD1; abundance: few
CDR3nt: TGTGCCAGCAGTCTTGGGAGGGGAGGCTCACCCCTCCACTTT; CDR3aa: CASSLGRGGSPLHF; v_gene: TRBV28; j_gene: TRBJ1-6; d_gene: .; abundance: few
CDR3nt: TGCGCCAGCAGCGTGGGACAGGGGAACACTGAAGCTTTCTTT; CDR3aa: CASSVGQGNTEAFF; v_gene: TRBV5-1; j_gene: TRBJ1-1; d_gene: TRBD1; abundance: many
CDR3nt: TGTGCCAGCAGTTACTCAACGAGTCTCAATGAGCAGTTCTTC; CDR3aa: CASSYSTSLNEQFF; v_gene: TRBV6-6; j_gene: TRBJ2-1; d_gene: .; abundance: .
CDR3nt: TGCAGCGTCCTCAAACCCGGACAGGGATACACTGAAGCTTTCTTT; CDR3aa: CSVLKPGQGYTEAFF; v_gene: TRBV29-1; j_gene: TRBJ1-1; d_gene: TRBD1; abundance: .
CDR3nt: TGTGCCAGCTCACCTGGGACAGGGGTTCCTCAGCCCCAGCATTTT; CDR3aa: CASSPGTGVPQPQHF; v_gene: TRBV18; j_gene: TRBJ1-5; d_gene: TRBD1; abundance: few
CDR3nt: TGTGCCAGCAGTCCACCGGGACAGGGGCTGAACGGGGAGCTGTTTTTT; CDR3aa: CASSPPGQGLNGELFF; v_gene: TRBV7-9; j_gene: TRBJ2-2; d_gene: TRBD1; abundance: few
CDR3nt: TGTGCCAGCAGTCTTCGTCGGACATCCTTCTCCTACAATGAGCAGTTCTTC; CDR3aa: CASSLRRTSFSYNEQFF; v_gene: TRBV28; j_gene: TRBJ2-1; d_gene: .; abundance: .
CDR3nt: TGTGCCAGCAGCCAAACAGGACTAAGGGGGACCTACGAGCAGTACTTC; CDR3aa: CASSQTGLRGTYEQYF; v_gene: TRBV4-2; j_gene: TRBJ2-7; d_gene: .; abundance: few
CDR3nt: TGTGCCAGCTCACCAGGACAGGTAACATCTGGCTACACCTTC; CDR3aa: CASSPGQVTSGYTF; v_gene: TRBV18; j_gene: TRBJ1-2; d_gene: TRBD1; abundance: few
CDR3nt: TGTGCCAGCAGCTTAAAGGACTGGTACACAGATACGCAGTATTTT; CDR3aa: CASSLKDWYTDTQYF; v_gene: TRBV7-9; j_gene: TRBJ2-3; d_gene: .; abundance: few
CDR3nt: TGTGCCAGTAGTGAGACAGGCCCTGAAAAACTGTTTTTT; CDR3aa: CASSETGPEKLFF; v_gene: TRBV19; j_gene: TRBJ1-4; d_gene: .; abundance: .
CDR3nt: TGTGCCACCAGCAGAGTTGAGGGTCTGAATCAGCCCCAGCATTTT; CDR3aa: CATSRVEGLNQPQHF; v_gene: TRBV15; j_gene: TRBJ1-5; d_gene: .; abundance: few
CDR3nt: TGCGCCAGCAGCTTGGGCCAGGGTTGGAATGGCTACACCTTC; CDR3aa: CASSLGQGWNGYTF; v_gene: TRBV5-1; j_gene: TRBJ1-2; d_gene: .; abundance: few
CDR3nt: TGCGCCAGCAGCCAGGGGGCTTTGAGCACAGATACGCAGTATTTT; CDR3aa: CASSQGALSTDTQYF; v_gene: TRBV4-3; j_gene: TRBJ2-3; d_gene: .; abundance: few
CDR3nt: TGCGCCAGCAGCCAAGAGGCCGGTCAGGAGCAGTTCTTC; CDR3aa: CASSQEAGQEQFF; v_gene: TRBV4-3; j_gene: TRBJ2-1; d_gene: .; abundance: .
CDR3nt: TGTGCCAGCAGCGCGGGGACGGGACATAATCGTTTAAACCTCCACTTT; CDR3aa: CASSAGTGHNRLNLHF; v_gene: TRBV9; j_gene: TRBJ1-6; d_gene: .; abundance: few
CDR3nt: TGTGCCAGCAGTTTATTCCCCCGGGGGGCCGGCGCAGATACGCAGTATTTT; CDR3aa: CASSLFPRGAGADTQYF; v_gene: TRBV27; j_gene: TRBJ2-3; d_gene: .; abundance: few
CDR3nt: TGTGCCAGCAGCCCTGGACGGCAACAGACCCAGTACTTC; CDR3aa: CASSPGRQQTQYF; v_gene: TRBV7-3; j_gene: TRBJ2-5; d_gene: .; abundance: .
CDR3nt: TGTGCCAGCAGCGTTCCGGACAGGGGGACGCCCAATGAGCAGTTCTTC; CDR3aa: CASSVPDRGTPNEQFF; v_gene: TRBV9; j_gene: TRBJ2-1; d_gene: TRBD1; abundance: few
CDR3nt: TGTGCCAGCAGCTTGGTACCGGCGGCTGGGGCCAACGTCCTGACTTTC; CDR3aa: CASSLVPAAGANVLTF; v_gene: TRBV5-8; j_gene: TRBJ2-6; d_gene: .; abundance: .
CDR3nt: TGTGCCAGCAGCTCACAAGATCCAGATACGCAGTATTTT; CDR3aa: CASSSQDPDTQYF; v_gene: TRBV5-4; j_gene: TRBJ2-3; d_gene: .; abundance: few
CDR3nt: TGCGCCAGCAGTGATGGAGCGGGGGCAGGGGATACGCAGTATTTT; CDR3aa: CASSDGAGAGDTQYF; v_gene: TRBV10-1; j_gene: TRBJ2-3; d_gene: TRBD2; abundance: .
CDR3nt: TGTGCCAGCAGCCCCCCGGGCCCCCAACAGTTCTTC; CDR3aa: CASSPPGPQQFF; v_gene: TRBV7-9; j_gene: TRBJ2-1; d_gene: .; abundance: .
CDR3nt: TGTGCCAGCAGCTTAGGCGGGCAGGGCCAAGAGACCCAGTACTTC; CDR3aa: CASSLGGQGQETQYF; v_gene: TRBV7-2; j_gene: TRBJ2-5; d_gene: .; abundance: .
CDR3nt: TGTGCCACCAGCAGAGATCGAAGTAGGGCGTTCGTCCCCTACGAGCAGTACTTC; CDR3aa: CATSRDRSRAFVPYEQYF; v_gene: TRBV15; j_gene: TRBJ2-7; d_gene: .; abundance: few
CDR3nt: TGCAGCGTTGAGCGGAGACAGGGAGCAGAGACCCAGTACTTC; CDR3aa: CSVERRQGAETQYF; v_gene: TRBV29-1; j_gene: TRBJ2-5; d_gene: TRBD1; abundance: few
CDR3nt: TGTGCCAGCAGCTTGAAGGCGGGACTAGCGGTGGGGGCCCAGTACTTC; CDR3aa: CASSLKAGLAVGAQYF; v_gene: TRBV5-4; j_gene: TRBJ2-5; d_gene: TRBD2; abundance: few
CDR3nt: TGTGCCAGCAGCTTCGGGAGCTTCACAGAGACCCAGTACTTC; CDR3aa: CASSFGSFTETQYF; v_gene: TRBV5-6; j_gene: TRBJ2-5; d_gene: .; abundance: few
CDR3nt: TGTGCCAGCAGCTCCTCCCAAGAGACCCAGTACTTC; CDR3aa: CASSSSQETQYF; v_gene: TRBV11-2; j_gene: TRBJ2-5; d_gene: .; abundance: .
CDR3nt: TGCGCCAGCAGCCCGGCCCGGGGACTTGGGGAAGAGACCCAGTACTTC; CDR3aa: CASSPARGLGEETQYF; v_gene: TRBV5-1; j_gene: TRBJ2-5; d_gene: .; abundance: .
CDR3nt: TGTGCAAGTCGCTTCGGGGGTCCCCGACAGGGCGAGCAGTTCTTC; CDR3aa: CASRFGGPRQGEQFF; v_gene: TRBV12-2; j_gene: TRBJ2-1; d_gene: .; abundance: .
CDR3nt: TGTGCCATCAGTGAAGGACCTGGCAATCAGCCCCAGCATTTT; CDR3aa: CAISEGPGNQPQHF; v_gene: TRBV10-3; j_gene: TRBJ1-5; d_gene: .; abundance: few
CDR3nt: TGTGCCAGCGGGGCCGAGGGACATCTAGGAGGTCAGCCCCAGCATTTT; CDR3aa: CASGAEGHLGGQPQHF; v_gene: TRBV7-8; j_gene: TRBJ1-5; d_gene: .; abundance: .
CDR3nt: TGTGCCAGTAGTAACGGTGGGAACACTGAAGCTTTCTTT; CDR3aa: CASSNGGNTEAFF; v_gene: TRBV19; j_gene: TRBJ1-1; d_gene: .; abundance: .
CDR3nt: TGCGCCAGCAGTGAAGGGGGTCGGTATGGCTACACCTTC; CDR3aa: CASSEGGRYGYTF; v_gene: TRBV5-1; j_gene: TRBJ1-2; d_gene: .; abundance: few
CDR3nt: TGTGCCAGCAGCCCGACTAGCGGGGGCTACAATGAGCAGTTCTTC; CDR3aa: CASSPTSGGYNEQFF; v_gene: TRBV4-2; j_gene: TRBJ2-1; d_gene: TRBD2; abundance: .
CDR3nt: TGTGCCAGCACCCACGACAGTCTCTACGAGCAGTACTTC; CDR3aa: CASTHDSLYEQYF; v_gene: TRBV6-5; j_gene: TRBJ2-7; d_gene: .; abundance: few
CDR3nt: TGTGCCAGCAGCAAAGGGGGACGGGGCTACGAGCAGTACTTC; CDR3aa: CASSKGGRGYEQYF; v_gene: TRBV21-1; j_gene: TRBJ2-7; d_gene: .; abundance: .
CDR3nt: TGTGCCAGCAGCTTGCCAGGTCAGGACACCATATATTTT; CDR3aa: CASSLPGQDTIYF; v_gene: TRBV5-6; j_gene: TRBJ1-3; d_gene: .; abundance: .
CDR3nt: TGTGCCAGCAGCCAGATAGCGGGGGTCCCAGCCCAGCAGTTCTTC; CDR3aa: CASSQIAGVPAQQFF; v_gene: TRBV4-2; j_gene: TRBJ2-1; d_gene: TRBD2; abundance: few
CDR3nt: TGTGCCAGCAGCTCGGTTACAGGGAACACCGGGGAGCTGTTTTTT; CDR3aa: CASSSVTGNTGELFF; v_gene: TRBV7-6; j_gene: TRBJ2-2; d_gene: .; abundance: few